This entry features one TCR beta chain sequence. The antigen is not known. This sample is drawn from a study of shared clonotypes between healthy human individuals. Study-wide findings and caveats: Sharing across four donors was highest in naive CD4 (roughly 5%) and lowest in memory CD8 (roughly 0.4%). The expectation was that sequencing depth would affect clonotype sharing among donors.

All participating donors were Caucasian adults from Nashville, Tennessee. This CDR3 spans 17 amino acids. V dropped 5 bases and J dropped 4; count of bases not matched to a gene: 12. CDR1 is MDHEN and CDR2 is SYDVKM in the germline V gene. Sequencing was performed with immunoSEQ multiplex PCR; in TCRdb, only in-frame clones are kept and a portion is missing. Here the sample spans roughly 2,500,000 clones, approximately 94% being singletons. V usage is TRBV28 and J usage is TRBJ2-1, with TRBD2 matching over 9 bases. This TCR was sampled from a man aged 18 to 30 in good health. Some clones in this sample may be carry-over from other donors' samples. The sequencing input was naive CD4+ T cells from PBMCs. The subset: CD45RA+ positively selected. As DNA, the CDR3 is TGTGCCAGCAGTGGGCGGGAGGGGCGACCATCTTACAATGAGCAGTTCTTC. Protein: CASSGREGRPSYNEQFF.